Listed here is a single TCR beta chain. The specificity of this receptor is unknown. One base away there is no much larger clone; base qualities are not given. The cohort comprised 550 to 700 healthy bone marrow donors. Cohort members were all nominally healthy when sampled, although unrecorded immune exposures were likely present. The donor tested CMV seropositive and was one of the 289 seropositive cohort members. A peripheral blood sample was provided by each donor, and peripheral blood mononuclear cells were used for TCR beta sequencing. Genomic DNA extraction from the blood cell samples was performed with the Qiagen DNeasy Blood Extraction Kit. Library preparation was by the immunoSEQ multiplex PCR assay. For the multiplex PCR, a mixture combining 60 forward primers for TCR Vbeta segments and 13 reverse primers for TCR Jbeta segments was used. A multiplex PCR assay on genomic DNA amplified the CDR3 region of rearranged TCR beta genes. On the Illumina HiSeq System, the amplified TCR beta libraries were sequenced as 87-base-pair reads. The authors processed their data as follows. A later analysis counted approximately 76 million unique TCR beta chains across the 666 repertoires, and roughly 9.9 million of these chains were shared by at least two donors. To remove PCR and sequencing errors, raw reads were error-corrected and collapsed into unique sequences using a nearest-neighbor algorithm that merged closely related sequences. To assign V, D and J gene segments, CDR3 sequences were aligned to IMGT reference sequences. For a sequence to be retained, a match of at least six nucleotides to both a V gene segment and a J gene segment was required. A rearrangement was called productive if the CDR3 had no stop codons and remained in frame with V and J, and every other rearrangement was called non-productive. Following IMGT convention, CDR3 was defined as the stretch from the second conserved V-encoded cysteine to the conserved J-encoded phenylalanine. In an earlier analysis of some 550 of the donors, sequences lacking an unambiguous match to a single V gene segment were excluded. In an earlier analysis of some 590 of the donors, a V segment was called functional when productive rearrangements were above 56.7%, and segregating when the standard deviation between donors exceeded 5%. A statistical classification framework was developed to diagnose cytomegalovirus status using the catalog of TCR beta chain sequences. In a later analysis, V and J genes were assigned by comparing TCR nucleotide sequences against IMGT/GENE-DB human TR gene sequences. The TCRdist pipeline was used in a later analysis to assign CDR3 sequences and most-parsimonious VDJ recombination scenarios. In a later analysis, each TCR beta chain was defined by its CDR3 amino acid sequence together with its V-gene family, and reads lacking a unique V-gene family were excluded. A later analysis removed roughly 590 highly shared, low-generation-probability nucleotide sequences to deal with suspected cross-contamination and a sequencing artifact. For each public chain, a later analysis derived a clonal expansion index from normalized ranks of inferred template counts within each repertoire. A later analysis computed generation probabilities with a VDJ recombination model fitted to out-of-frame rearrangements, and checked the results against IGoR. A later analysis scored TCR-TCR, TCR-HLA and TCR-CMV co-occurrence with hypergeometric tests, applying a repertoire-size bias correction to TCR pairs. A later analysis estimated false discovery rates by permuting HLA or CMV assignments 20 times. In a later analysis, co-occurring TCRs were grouped with DBSCAN, and TCRdist sequence similarity was added when clustering was performed within HLA-allele-positive subsets. Repertoires with fewer than 30,000 or more than 120,000 public chains were left out of co-occurrence clustering, as were a handful of repertoires with anomalous nucleotide sharing. Entries here come from immuneACCESS through TCRdb and include only in-frame sequences with V and J called. Some clones fail to appear in such tables; in the studies checked, an unresolved V gene covers under half of the shortfall, and the cause of the remainder is unknown. Clonal size and the V and J genes are those of that table, whereas D and trimming came from the DNA. The table for this sample lists some 140,000 clones; about three quarters of them were counted only once. The ten largest clones capture 1% to 1.5% of the sample.

The sample belongs to a study of cytomegalovirus exposure and HLA in healthy donors (dated by TCRdb to about 2017). With regard to the full study: According to an earlier analysis of a few hundred of the donors, roughly 180 million T cells yielded over 90 million unique TCR beta sequences and about 280 Gb of sequence data. Among around 400 genotyped donors of the cohort, an average of about 240,000 unique TCR beta nucleotide sequences was sequenced per donor, of which about 19% were non-productive. The study combined high-throughput TCR immunosequencing, statistical association of individual TCRs with disease status, and machine learning to predict cytomegalovirus infection status. A separate validation cohort of more than 100 different subjects was used in addition to the 666-subject first cohort. To decide whether each TCR beta V gene segment behaved as functional or pseudogenic, an earlier analysis of approximately 590 of the donors relied on high-throughput TCR beta sequencing. Class I and class II HLA loci were covered by the typing at four-digit resolution. Using immunosequencing, the study profiled T cell repertoires from fewer than 850 subjects and related those repertoires to cytomegalovirus serostatus. A later genetic analysis used genome-wide SNP genotypes for about three fifths of the 666 donors, treating that subset as a discovery cohort. Donor age, sex, ethnicity and CMV serostatus were collected together with the repertoire data. The aim of the study was to test whether cataloging public T cell receptors could identify signatures of past pathogen exposure. Several DR-DQ haplotypes were handled as single units for association and clustering because linkage in the cohort was strong. The genetic ancestry cluster associated with self-reported Caucasian donors included 81% of the 398 genotyped donors. An early release covering 550 to 650 HLA-typed donors comprised about 300 gigabases of sequencing data and around 86 million unique TCR sequences. A later analysis re-examined previously published TCR beta repertoires from more than 650 donors and added high-resolution HLA genotyping to investigate patterns of TCR occurrence. Typing coverage varied by locus: roughly 620-640 donors for A, B, C, DRB1 and DQB1; 522 for DQA1; some 610 for DPA1; under 490 for DPB1. Every discovery cohort repertoire had been produced on one sequencing platform. Rather than using new phenotypic data, the later analysis identified candidate immune exposures from TCR beta sequences and from how often those sequences occurred across donors. Overall results and qualifications from the work: Assigning TCR associations to individual alleles was difficult when HLA alleles, especially DR and DQ, strongly co-occurred. In both the original and validation cohorts, the classifier was reported to diagnose cytomegalovirus status with high specificity and sensitivity. A later analysis found that HLA-associated TCR beta chains were more clonally expanded and had lower generation probabilities than equally common non-associated chains. Specific HLA alleles were associated with 15,000 to 20,000 TCR beta sequences at a false discovery rate of 0.05 in a later analysis. The 87-base-pair reads could not distinguish some IMGT-functional V segments, including TRBV6-2 and TRBV6-3, so those segments were excluded. Most CMV-associated TCR beta chains appeared to be HLA-restricted in a later analysis, and the HLA associations seemed to be driven largely by CMV exposure. According to a later analysis, parvovirus B19, influenza, CMV and Epstein-Barr virus appeared linked to several top co-occurrence clusters. The only immune exposure information available for the cohort was CMV serostatus. Correlated functional status among segregating V segments might reflect linkage disequilibrium, but an unknown experimental factor could not be ruled out. Compared with the 666-donor mean, donors in an Asian-associated ancestry cluster had fewer N-insertions in productive TCRs, according to a later genetic analysis. Because HLA typing was missing for some donors at each locus, association tests included only the typed subset. In vitro tests confirmed that a few of the cytomegalovirus-associated TCR beta chains recognize cytomegalovirus antigens. In an earlier analysis of about 540 of the donors, most TCR beta V segments were observed in productive rearrangements about 90% or about 30% of the time, broadly matching IMGT annotations. A further reported finding was that TCR beta sequences accurately predicted the HLA-A and HLA-B alleles for most subjects in the first cohort. In the study, about 150 TCR beta chains were listed as associated with cytomegalovirus. Roughly uniform sequencing depth across donors was assumed in presence/absence analyses, although this assumption may not hold. Across donors, most TCR sequences were observed very rarely, whereas some public TCRs were present in many individuals. In a later analysis, TCR association rates were found to vary across HLA loci, with the most associated TCRs seen for DRB1 alleles and the fewest for HLA-C alleles. Only TCR beta chains were sequenced in this cohort, and the absence of alpha or paired-chain data limited detectable features. V-gene and J-gene trimming of TCR beta chains was associated with a missense DCLRE1C variant in a later genetic analysis, and the association was replicated in an independent cohort. According to the authors, the approach could potentially be generalized to other disease states and immunological phenotypes. A group of highly shared sequence variants was considered likely to be a technical artifact of the sequencing pipeline. Fewer than 20 rarely observed V segments, including chromosome 9 orphons, were excluded from the earlier analysis of just under 600 of the donors because counts were too low.

V is pruned by 1 base and J by 3 bases, leaving 6 bases of the junction without a gene match. Measured from the cysteine to the phenylalanine, the CDR3 is 15 residues long. The sequence is cut down to CDR3 DNA, 45 bases in frame from base 1. Sequences MGHRA (CDR1) and YSYEKL (CDR2) are obtained from the germline V gene. The V gene is TRBV4-1 and the J gene is TRBJ2-7; TRBD2 agrees with 7 junctional bases. The sequencing sample was made of PBMCs. This clonotype was sampled from a male donor in good health and CMV-seropositive. CDR3 sequence: CASSQGTSALYEQYF. The DNA sequence is given as TGCGCCAGCAGCCAAGGAACTAGCGCTCTCTACGAGCAGTACTTC.